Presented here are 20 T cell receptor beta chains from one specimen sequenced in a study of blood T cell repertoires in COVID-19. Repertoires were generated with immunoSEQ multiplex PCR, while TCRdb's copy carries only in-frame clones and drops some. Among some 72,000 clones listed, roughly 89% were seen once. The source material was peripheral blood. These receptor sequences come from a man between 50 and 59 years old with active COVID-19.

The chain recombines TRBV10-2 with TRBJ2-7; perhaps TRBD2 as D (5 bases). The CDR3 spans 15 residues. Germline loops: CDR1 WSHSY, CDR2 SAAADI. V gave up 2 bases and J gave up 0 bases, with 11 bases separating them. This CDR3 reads CASSEPRTRSYEQYF. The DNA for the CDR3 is TGCGCCAGCAGTGAGCCGAGGACTCGCTCCTACGAGCAGTACTTC.

Here the CDR3 reads CSVAGGTLYEQYF. In nucleotides, the CDR3 is TGCAGCGTTGCAGGGGGGACCCTTTACGAGCAGTACTTC. J is TRBJ2-7 and V is TRBV29-1; possible D gene TRBD1, 7 bases. The CDR3 consists of 13 residues. In germline, CDR1 is SQVTM, CDR2 ANQGSEA. Trimming took 4 bases from V and 4 from J, leaving 14 bases between them.

The DNA of the CDR3 is TGTGCCAGCAGCGTAGGGGGCTCTCACCCTGCCGAGCAGTACTTC. Its protein is CASSVGGSHPAEQYF. J is TRBJ2-7 and V is TRBV9; D is perhaps TRBD1 (5 bases). Germline-derived CDR1 and CDR2 are SGDLS and YYNGEE. This CDR3 region has 15 residues. The V end lost 0 bases, the J end lost 6 bases, and 16 bases lay between the germline ends.

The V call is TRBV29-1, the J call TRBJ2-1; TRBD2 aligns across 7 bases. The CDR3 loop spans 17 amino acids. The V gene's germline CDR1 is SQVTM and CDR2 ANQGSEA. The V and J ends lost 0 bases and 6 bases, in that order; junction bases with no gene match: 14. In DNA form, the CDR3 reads TGCAGCGTTGAAGATCTTTCATCGCTAGCGGCGAGCAATGAGCAGTTCTTC. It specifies CSVEDLSSLAASNEQFF.

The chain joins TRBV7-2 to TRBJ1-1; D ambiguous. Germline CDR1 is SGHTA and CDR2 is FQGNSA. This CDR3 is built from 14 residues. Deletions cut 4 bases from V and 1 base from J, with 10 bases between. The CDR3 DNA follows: TGTGCCAGCAGCTACGCTCAGGAGAACACTGAAGCTTTCTTT. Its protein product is CASSYAQENTEAFF.

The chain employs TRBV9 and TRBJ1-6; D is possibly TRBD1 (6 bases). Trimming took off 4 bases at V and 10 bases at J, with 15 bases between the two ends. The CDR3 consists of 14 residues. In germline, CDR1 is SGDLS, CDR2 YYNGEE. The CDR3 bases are TGTGCCAGCAGCCTCAGCGGGGGCCCGTCACCCCTCCACTTT. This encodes CASSLSGGPSPLHF. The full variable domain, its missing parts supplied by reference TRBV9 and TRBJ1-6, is DSGVTQTPKHLITATGQRVTLRCSPRSGDLSVYWYQQSLDQGLQFLIQYYNGEERAKGNILERFSAQQFPDLHSELNLSSLELGDSALYFCASSLSGGPSPLHFGNGTRLTVT.

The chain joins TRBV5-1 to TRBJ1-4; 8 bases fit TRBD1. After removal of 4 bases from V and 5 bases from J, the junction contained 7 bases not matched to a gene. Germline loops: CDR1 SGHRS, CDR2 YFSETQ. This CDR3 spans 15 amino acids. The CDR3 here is CASSTGDRQNEKLFF. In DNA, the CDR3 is TGCGCCAGCAGCACCGGGGACAGGCAGAATGAAAAACTGTTTTTT.

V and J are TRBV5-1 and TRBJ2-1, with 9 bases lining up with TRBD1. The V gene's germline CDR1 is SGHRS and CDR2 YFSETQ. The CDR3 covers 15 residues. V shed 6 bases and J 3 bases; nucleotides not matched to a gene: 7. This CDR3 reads CASNEGQGNYNEQFF. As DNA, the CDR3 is TGCGCCAGCAATGAGGGACAGGGTAACTACAATGAGCAGTTCTTC.

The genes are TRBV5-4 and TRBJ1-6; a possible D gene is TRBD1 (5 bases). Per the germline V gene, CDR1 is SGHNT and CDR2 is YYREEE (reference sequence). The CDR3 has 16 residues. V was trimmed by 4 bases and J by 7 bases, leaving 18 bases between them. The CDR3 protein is CASSPRGGRTNSPLHF. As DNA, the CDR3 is TGTGCCAGCAGCCCCCGGGGGGGGAGAACAAATTCACCCCTCCACTTT.

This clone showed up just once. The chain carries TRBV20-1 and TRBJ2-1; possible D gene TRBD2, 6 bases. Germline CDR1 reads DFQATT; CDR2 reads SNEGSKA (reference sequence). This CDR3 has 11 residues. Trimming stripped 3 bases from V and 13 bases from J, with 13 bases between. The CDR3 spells CSARNRENQFF. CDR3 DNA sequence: TGCAGTGCTAGGAACCGGGAGAATCAGTTCTTC.

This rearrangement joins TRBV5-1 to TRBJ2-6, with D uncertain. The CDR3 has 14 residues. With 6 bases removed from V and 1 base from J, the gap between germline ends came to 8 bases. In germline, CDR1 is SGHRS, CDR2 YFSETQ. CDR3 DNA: TGCGCCAGCACTCCGAGGTCTGGGGCCAACGTCCTGACTTTC. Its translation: CASTPRSGANVLTF.

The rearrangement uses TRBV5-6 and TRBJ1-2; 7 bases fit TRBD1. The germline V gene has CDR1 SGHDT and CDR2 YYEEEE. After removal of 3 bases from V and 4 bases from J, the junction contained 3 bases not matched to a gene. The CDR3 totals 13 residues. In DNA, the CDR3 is TGTGCCAGCAGCTATGGGACAGCCTATGGCTACACCTTC. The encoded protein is CASSYGTAYGYTF. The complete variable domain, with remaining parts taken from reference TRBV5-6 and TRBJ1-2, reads DAGVTQSPTHLIKTRGQQVTLRCSPKSGHDTVSWYQQALGQGPQFIFQYYEEEERQRGNFPDRFSGHQFPNYSSELNVNALLLGDSALYLCASSYGTAYGYTFGSGTRLTVV.

CDR3 loop: CASSQAGVISYEQYF. The CDR3 DNA is TGTGCCAGCAGTCAAGCGGGGGTGATCTCCTACGAGCAGTACTTC. V usage is TRBV6-2 or TRBV6-3 and J usage is TRBJ2-7; 8 positions match TRBD2. Germline-derived CDR1 and CDR2 are MNHEY and SVGEGT. The ends lost 5 bases at V and 0 bases at J; junction bases unmatched: 6. The CDR3 contains 15 residues.

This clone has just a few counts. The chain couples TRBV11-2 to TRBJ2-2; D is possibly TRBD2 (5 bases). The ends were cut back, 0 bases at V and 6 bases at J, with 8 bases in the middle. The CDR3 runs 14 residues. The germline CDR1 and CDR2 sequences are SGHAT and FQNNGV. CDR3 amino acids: CASSLEGSPGELFF. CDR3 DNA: TGTGCCAGCAGCTTAGAGGGGAGCCCCGGGGAGCTGTTTTTT.

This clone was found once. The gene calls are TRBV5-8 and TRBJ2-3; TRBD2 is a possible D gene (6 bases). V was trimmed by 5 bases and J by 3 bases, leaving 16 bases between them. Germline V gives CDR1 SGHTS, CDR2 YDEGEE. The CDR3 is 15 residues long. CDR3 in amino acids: CASRMGGAGTDTQYF. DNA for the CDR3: TGTGCCAGCAGAATGGGGGGTGCAGGGACAGATACGCAGTATTTT.

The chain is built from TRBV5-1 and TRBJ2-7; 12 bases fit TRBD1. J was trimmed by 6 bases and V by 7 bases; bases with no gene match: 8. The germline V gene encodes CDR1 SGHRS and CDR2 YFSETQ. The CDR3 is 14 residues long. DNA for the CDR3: TGCGCCAGCCATTCCGGGACAGGGGGCGGCGAGCAGTACTTC. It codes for CASHSGTGGGEQYF.

The CDR3 region is CASSPPGGGTSGTYEQYF. CDR3 DNA: TGTGCCAGCTCACCACCGGGTGGCGGGACTAGCGGAACCTACGAGCAGTACTTC. The rearrangement uses TRBV18 and TRBJ2-7, with 11 bases identical to TRBD2. The CDR3 is made up of 18 amino acids. V lost 0 bases to trimming and J lost 2 bases; unmatched junction nucleotides: 9. CDR1 and CDR2 (germline): KGHSH, LQKENI.

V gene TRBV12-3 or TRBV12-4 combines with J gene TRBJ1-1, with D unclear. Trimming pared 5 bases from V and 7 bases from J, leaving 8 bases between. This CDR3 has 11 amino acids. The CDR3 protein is CASSIQVEAFF. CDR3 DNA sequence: TGTGCCAGCAGTATCCAGGTTGAAGCTTTCTTT.

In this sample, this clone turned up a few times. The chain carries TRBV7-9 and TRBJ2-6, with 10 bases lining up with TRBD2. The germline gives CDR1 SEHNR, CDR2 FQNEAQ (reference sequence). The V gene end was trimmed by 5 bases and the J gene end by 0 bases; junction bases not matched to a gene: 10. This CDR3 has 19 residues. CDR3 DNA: TGTGCCAGCAGCCTTATTAGGACTAGCGGAGTCTCTGGGGCCAACGTCCTGACTTTC. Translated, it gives CASSLIRTSGVSGANVLTF.

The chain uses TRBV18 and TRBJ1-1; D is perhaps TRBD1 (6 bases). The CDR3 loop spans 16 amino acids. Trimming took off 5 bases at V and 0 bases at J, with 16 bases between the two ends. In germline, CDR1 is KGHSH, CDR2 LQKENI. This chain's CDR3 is CASSSGHKGVNTEAFF. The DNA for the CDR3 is TGTGCCAGCTCATCGGGACATAAGGGTGTGAACACTGAAGCTTTCTTT.